The 21 T cell receptor beta chains below come from one sample, sequenced in a study of neurological immune-mediated disorders. TCRdb itself ran the 5' RACE reads through MiXCR, one entry per CDR3 protein. Found here are tens of thousands of distinct CDR3 sequences, approximately 10% of them singletons; the top ten hold more than 1.5%. Specimen: PBMCs. The source of these receptors is a middle-aged man in good health.

This chain joins TRBV4-2 and TRBJ2-7, with D perhaps matching TRBD2 (5 bases). The V end lost 3 bases, the J end lost 7 bases, and 25 bases lay between the germline ends. There are 17 residues in the CDR3. Germline V gene lookup returns CDR1 LGHNA and CDR2 YNFKEQ. The CDR3 sequence is CASSHQRIGVGEREQYF. The CDR3 coding sequence is TGTGCCAGCAGCCATCAAAGGATTGGGGTGGGAGAGCGGGAGCAGTACTTC.

This clonotype has at least ten counts. V and J are TRBV2 and TRBJ2-5; TRBD2 matches at 11 bases. V lost 7 bases and J lost 1; bases outside the gene matches: 8. The CDR3 has 16 amino acids. Germline V lookup: CDR1 SNHLY, CDR2 FYNNEI. The CDR3 protein is CASTRRGLAAQETQYF. CDR3 DNA sequence: TGTGCCAGCACCCGAAGGGGACTAGCGGCCCAAGAGACCCAGTACTTC.

Many counts were recorded for this clonotype. The chain recombines TRBV18 with TRBJ2-1; D ambiguous. In germline, CDR1 is KGHSH, CDR2 LQKENI. This CDR3 is built from 12 residues. V shed 2 bases and J shed 8 bases, with 7 bases lying between them. CDR3 loop: CASSPDGDEQFF. The CDR3 nucleotides read TGTGCCAGCTCACCAGATGGGGATGAGCAGTTCTTC.

The chain uses TRBV12-3 or TRBV12-4 and TRBJ2-3, with a weak D call TRBD2 (6 bases). The CDR3 has 14 residues. V gave up 6 bases and J gave up 6 bases, with 16 bases separating them. DNA of the CDR3: TGTGCCAGCAGCCTGGGACCGGCGGGGGATACGCAGTATTTT. It specifies CASSLGPAGDTQYF.

This clonotype was seen at least ten times. The chain combines TRBV6-6 with TRBJ2-5; D is possibly TRBD1 (5 bases). The germline CDR1 and CDR2 sequences are MNHNY and SVGAGI (reference sequence). The CDR3 runs to 14 residues. V lost 7 bases to trimming and J lost 3 bases, with 15 bases between them. The CDR3 nucleotides read TGTGCCAGCATTCGCGCAGGGTCTGAAGAGACCCAGTACTTC. Its protein is CASIRAGSEETQYF.

This clonotype came up many times. This rearrangement joins TRBV28 to TRBJ2-1, with 13 bases lining up with TRBD2. Germline CDR1 MDHEN, CDR2 SYDVKM. V lost 4 bases, J lost 3 bases, and 6 bases stayed unmatched. There are 17 residues in the CDR3. Here the CDR3 reads CASSSWTSGSNYNEQFF. CDR3 bases: TGTGCCAGCAGTTCCTGGACTAGCGGGAGTAACTACAATGAGCAGTTCTTC.

This clonotype was detected many times. The V call is TRBV29-1, the J call TRBJ1-1; TRBD1 agrees at 7 bases. With 8 bases clipped from V and 3 bases from J, the junction kept 12 bases outside the gene matches. CDR1 SQVTM and CDR2 ANQGSEA come from the germline V gene. CDR3 size: 14 residues. The DNA of the CDR3 is TGCAGCTACTTGACAGGGACCGTCTACACTGAAGCTTTCTTT. Its translation is CSYLTGTVYTEAFF. The full variable domain, completed using reference TRBV29-1 and TRBJ1-1, is SAVISQKPSRDICQRGTSLTIQCQVDSQVTMMFWYRQQPGQSLTLIATANQGSEATYESGFVIDKFPISRPNLTFSTLTVSNMSPEDSSIYLCSYLTGTVYTEAFFGQGTRLTVV.

This clonotype was recorded many times. The V and J genes are TRBV27 and TRBJ2-5, with D tentatively TRBD1 (5 bases). V was clipped by 5 bases and J by 9 bases, with 19 bases between them. The CDR3 is made up of 14 amino acids. Germline-derived CDR1 and CDR2 are MNHEY and SMNVEV (reference sequence). The CDR3 protein is CASSPRAPSRAQYF. CDR3 DNA: TGTGCCAGCAGTCCCCGGGCCCCGTCCAGGGCCCAGTACTTC.

The chain carries TRBV30 and TRBJ2-7; D is undetermined. Germline V gene lookup returns CDR1 GTSNPN and CDR2 SVGIG (reference sequence). The CDR3 sequence is 11 residues long. V lost 2 bases to trimming and J lost 2 bases, with 4 bases between them. The CDR3 is CAWSSTYEQYF. The CDR3 nucleotides read TGTGCCTGGAGTAGCACCTACGAGCAGTACTTC.

This clonotype was seen at least ten times. The chain recombines TRBV29-1 with TRBJ2-3, with unresolved D. Germline V gene lookup returns CDR1 SQVTM and CDR2 ANQGSEA. Trimming removed 5 bases at V and 4 bases at J, with 7 bases between. The CDR3 is 11 amino acids. CDR3 region: CSVKNPDTQYF. In DNA form, the CDR3 reads TGCAGCGTTAAGAACCCAGATACGCAGTATTTT.

This clonotype was seen a few times. The CDR3 protein is CATLSGVGEAFF. The CDR3, as DNA: TGTGCCACCCTATCGGGCGTAGGAGAAGCTTTCTTT. This chain links TRBV10-3 with TRBJ1-1; D remains ambiguous. The CDR3 runs 12 residues. Germline V lookup: CDR1 ENHRY, CDR2 SYGVKD. V shed 10 bases and J shed 8 bases, with 17 bases lying between them.

Ten or more counts support this clonotype. The J gene is TRBJ2-3, the V gene TRBV7-2, with 7 bases identical to TRBD2. V shed 5 bases, J shed 1 base, and the junction held 9 bases outside the gene matches. In germline, CDR1 is SGHTA, CDR2 FQGNSA. This CDR3 contains 16 residues. CDR3 region: CASSTGGTRGTDTQYF. The CDR3 nucleotides are TGTGCCAGCAGCACCGGGGGGACCCGGGGCACAGATACGCAGTATTTT.

This clonotype was seen repeatedly, ten times or more. V is TRBV7-3 and J is TRBJ2-1; 11 positions agree with TRBD2. Germline V lookup: CDR1 SGHTA, CDR2 FQGTGA. Trimming at V came to 3 bases and at J to 7 bases, leaving 8 bases not matched to a gene. The CDR3 totals 16 residues. Here the CDR3 reads CASSLGFSGGANEQFF. The DNA of the CDR3 is TGTGCCAGCAGCTTGGGGTTTAGCGGGGGGGCAAATGAGCAGTTCTTC. Supplemented by reference TRBV7-3 and TRBJ2-1, the full variable domain reads GAGVSQTPSNKVTEKGKYVELRCDPISGHTALYWYRQSLGQGPEFLIYFQGTGAADDSGLPNDRFFAVRPEGSVSTLKIQRTERGDSAVYLCASSLGFSGGANEQFFGPGTRLTVL.

This clonotype was detected ten times or more. The V call is TRBV7-6, the J call TRBJ2-7; perhaps TRBD1 as D (6 bases). The V gene lost 2 bases and the J gene lost 4 bases, with 12 bases spanning the gap. Germline V gene data show CDR1 as SGHVS and CDR2 as FNYEAQ. This CDR3 contains 14 residues. The CDR3 sequence: CASSLLQGSYEQYF. The CDR3 nucleotides are TGTGCCAGCAGCTTATTACAGGGCTCATACGAGCAGTACTTC.

This clonotype was picked up one time. This chain joins TRBV29-1 and TRBJ2-2; 7 bases agree with TRBD1. V shed 6 bases, J shed 4 bases, and the junction held 8 bases outside the gene matches. Per germline, CDR1 SQVTM and CDR2 ANQGSEA. The CDR3 has 14 amino acids. CDR3: CSVGTGAGTGELFF. The DNA of the CDR3 is TGCAGCGTCGGAACAGGGGCGGGCACCGGGGAGCTGTTTTTT.

This clonotype was seen repeatedly, ten times or more. The chain recombines TRBV12-3 or TRBV12-4 with TRBJ1-2, with D unclear. V lost 6 bases to trimming and J lost 1 base, with 12 bases between them. This CDR3 contains 14 residues. The CDR3 loop reads CASSPVSINYGYTF. The DNA for the CDR3 is TGTGCCAGCAGCCCCGTTTCCATTAACTATGGCTACACCTTC.

For this clonotype: A read error is likely, as this CDR3 ends without the conserved phenylalanine or tryptophan. The rearrangement uses TRBV7-3 and TRBJ2-2; 9 positions match TRBD1. Germline CDR1 and CDR2: SGHTA and FQGTGA. There are 15 residues in the CDR3. This CDR3 is CVSSLGTGCTGELFS. As DNA, the CDR3 is TGTGTCAGCAGCCTCGGGACAGGGTGCACCGGGGAGCTGTTTTCT.

At least ten counts were recorded for this clonotype. This chain connects TRBV15 to TRBJ2-3, with 10 bases lining up with TRBD2. J lost 2 bases, V lost 5 bases, and 4 bases had no gene match. The CDR3 covers 15 residues. CDR1 LNHNV and CDR2 YYDKDF come from the germline V gene (reference sequence). The CDR3 spells CATSSSGGLTDTQYF. In nucleotides, the CDR3 is TGTGCCACCAGCTCTAGCGGGGGACTCACAGATACGCAGTATTTT.

This clonotype came up many times. The V and J genes are TRBV3-1 and TRBJ1-1; TRBD1 is a possible D gene (5 bases). V lost 2 bases and J 1 base, leaving 8 bases between the germline ends. Germline CDR1 and CDR2: LGHDT and YNNKEL (reference sequence). This CDR3 has 14 amino acids. CDR3: CASSQTGQNTEAFF. Written as DNA, the CDR3 is TGTGCCAGCAGCCAAACCGGACAGAACACTGAAGCTTTCTTT. Based on the CDR3 plus reference TRBV3-1 and TRBJ1-1, the full variable domain is DTAVSQTPKYLVTQMGNDKSIKCEQNLGHDTMYWYKQDSKKFLKIMFSYNNKELIINETVPNRFSPKSPDKAHLNLHINSLELGDSAVYFCASSQTGQNTEAFFGQGTRLTVV.

This clonotype was observed at least ten times. The chain couples TRBV6-5 to TRBJ1-3, with a tentative D call TRBD1 (5 bases). This CDR3 comprises 14 residues. CDR1 and CDR2 from the germline V gene are MNHEY and SVGAGI. Trimming removed 0 bases from V and 5 bases from J, with 8 bases in between. The DNA for the CDR3 is TGTGCCAGCAGTTACTCGGGACCGAGAAACACCATATATTTT. It specifies CASSYSGPRNTIYF.

This clonotype was observed many times. The chain uses TRBV9 and TRBJ2-2; TRBD2 might be the D (6 bases). The CDR3 has 17 amino acids. The germline CDR1 and CDR2 sequences are SGDLS and YYNGEE. The V end was cut by 0 bases, the J end by 0 bases, with 12 bases between. The CDR3 bases are TGTGCCAGCAGCGTAGTGGGGCGGGGAACGAACACCGGGGAGCTGTTTTTT. This gives the protein CASSVVGRGTNTGELFF. The variable domain in full, completed from reference TRBV9 and TRBJ2-2, reads DSGVTQTPKHLITATGQRVTLRCSPRSGDLSVYWYQQSLDQGLQFLIQYYNGEERAKGNILERFSAQQFPDLHSELNLSSLELGDSALYFCASSVVGRGTNTGELFFGEGSRLTVL.